This T cell receptor (beta chain) was sequenced for a study of blood T cell repertoires in COVID-19. Across the whole study: Whether acute or convalescent, the COVID-19 samples came from the United States, Italy and Spain. T cells, B-cell-depleted T cells, or PBMCs supplied cDNA or gDNA.

The CDR3 runs to 15 residues. Germline V gives CDR1 SGDLS, CDR2 YYNGEE. J gave up 7 bases and V 4 bases, and 11 bases lay outside the gene matches. TCRdb's copy holds only in-frame clones and misses some; the assay was immunoSEQ multiplex PCR. Among some 120,000 clones listed, approximately 85% were seen once. Enrollment of patients from Seattle took place during active infection, with longitudinal follow-up. The chain couples TRBV9 to TRBJ2-1, with 7 bases that match TRBD2. Material for sequencing was peripheral blood. This clonotype originated in a man aged 30 to 45 with COVID-19, enrolled during active disease. Written as DNA, the CDR3 is TGTGCCAGCAGCATAGGGGAGGGGCGGGTGAATGAGCAGTTCTTC. This sequence encodes CASSIGEGRVNEQFF.